These 23 T cell receptor beta chains originate from one sample sequenced in a study of blood T cell repertoires in COVID-19. TCRdb keeps only in-frame clones here, not all; method: immunoSEQ multiplex PCR. The sample has 150,000 to 200,000 clones, 80% to 90% seen once. The sequenced material came from peripheral blood. Every receptor here comes from a man between 60 and 70 years old with acute or convalescent COVID-19.

This sequence joins TRBV24-1 and TRBJ2-2; the D gene is possibly TRBD1 (5 bases). Between the trimmed V and J ends, which lost 10 bases and 2 bases, there was a span of 19 bases. This CDR3 comprises 16 residues. Germline V gene lookup returns CDR1 KGHDR and CDR2 SFDVKD. DNA for the CDR3: TGTGCCACTTCGCCCTCTGGCAGGGTAAACACCGGGGAGCTGTTTTTT. Its protein product is CATSPSGRVNTGELFF.

The chain joins TRBV28 to TRBJ1-1, with D tentatively TRBD1 (5 bases). Trimming removed 4 bases from V and 5 bases from J, with 14 bases in between. Germline V gene data show CDR1 as MDHEN and CDR2 as SYDVKM. This CDR3 contains 14 residues. The CDR3 nucleotides are TGTGCCAGCAGTTGGGTCCGGAAGGGGACTGAAGCTTTCTTT. Translating it yields CASSWVRKGTEAFF.

This chain uses TRBV6-5 with TRBJ1-3; D not certain. This CDR3 is built from 14 residues. Trimming left V 9 bases short and J 2 bases short, with 14 bases between. Germline V lookup: CDR1 MNHEY, CDR2 SVGAGI. CDR3 region: CARRRDRTGNTIYF. In nucleotides, the CDR3 is TGTGCCAGGCGTCGAGATAGAACTGGAAACACCATATATTTT.

The chain couples TRBV6-5 to TRBJ2-7; tentatively, D is TRBD2 (6 bases). The V end was cut by 5 bases, the J end by 4 bases, with 12 bases between. Germline V CDR1 and CDR2: MNHEY, SVGAGI. The CDR3 runs to 13 residues. The CDR3 reads CASSRDSQYEQYF. CDR3 sequence (DNA): TGTGCCAGCAGTCGGGACTCCCAATACGAGCAGTACTTC.

This sequence joins TRBV2 and TRBJ2-2, with D perhaps TRBD2 (5 bases). Looked up from germline, CDR1 is SNHLY and CDR2 is FYNNEI. Deletions cut 5 bases from V and 1 base from J, with 8 bases between. The length of the CDR3 is 14 residues. CDR3 amino acids: CASSSDWNTGELFF. The CDR3 region has the DNA TGTGCCAGCAGTTCGGACTGGAACACCGGGGAGCTGTTTTTT.

This clone appeared once. J is TRBJ2-2 and V is TRBV7-8; D unresolved. Germline loops: CDR1 SGHVS, CDR2 FQNEAQ. CDR3 length: 15 residues. The V end lost 3 bases, the J end lost 3 bases, and 11 bases lay between the germline ends. Here the CDR3 reads CASSLFIGDTGELFF. The CDR3 DNA is TGTGCCAGCAGCTTGTTTATCGGTGACACCGGGGAGCTGTTTTTT.

The rearrangement joins TRBV5-4 to TRBJ2-7; D perhaps matches TRBD2 (6 bases). The CDR3 contains 16 residues. Trimming left V 0 bases short and J 2 bases short, with 15 bases between. In germline, CDR1 is SGHNT, CDR2 YYREEE (reference sequence). The CDR3 nucleotides are TGTGCCAGCAGCTTGGGGGGCGGGAAAGGAACCTACGAGCAGTACTTC. It translates to CASSLGGGKGTYEQYF. Using reference TRBV5-4 and TRBJ2-7 for the parts outside the CDR3, the full variable domain is ETGVTQSPTHLIKTRGQQVTLRCSSQSGHNTVSWYQQALGQGPQFIFQYYREEENGRGNFPPRFSGLQFPNYSSELNVNALELDDSALYLCASSLGGGKGTYEQYFGPGTRLTVT.

The genes are TRBV29-1 and TRBJ2-1; TRBD1 is a possible D gene (6 bases). The CDR3 length is 13 residues. Germline lookup yields CDR1 SQVTM and CDR2 ANQGSEA. V was pared by 7 bases and J by 4 bases, with 14 bases between. CDR3 bases: TGCAGCGCTGCTGGGACAACATACAATGAGCAGTTCTTC. This gives the protein CSAAGTTYNEQFF.

This rearrangement joins TRBV7-9 to TRBJ2-4; 9 nucleotides match TRBD2. The CDR3 is 18 residues long. V was clipped by 2 bases and J by 3 bases; unmatched bases: 11. From germline, CDR1 is SEHNR and CDR2 FQNEAQ (reference sequence). This CDR3 reads CASSLPPRLAAIKNIQYF. The DNA of the CDR3 is TGTGCCAGCAGCTTACCGCCTCGACTAGCGGCAATCAAAAACATTCAGTACTTC. Drawing the rest from reference TRBV7-9 and TRBJ2-4, the complete variable domain is DTGVSQNPRHKITKRGQNVTFRCDPISEHNRLYWYRQTLGQGPEFLTYFQNEAQLEKSRLLSDRFSAERPKGSFSTLEIQRTEQGDSAMYLCASSLPPRLAAIKNIQYFGAGTRLSVL.

The chain is built from TRBV2 and TRBJ2-5; D not certain. The length of the CDR3 is 14 residues. Germline assignment: CDR1 SNHLY and CDR2 FYNNEI. V was trimmed by 7 bases and J by 1 base, leaving 13 bases between them. The CDR3 here is CASKWLHSQETQYF. In DNA, the CDR3 is TGTGCCAGCAAATGGCTCCACAGCCAAGAGACCCAGTACTTC.

This clone has only one observation. The chain is built from TRBV28 and TRBJ2-3; 11 bases align to TRBD2. The CDR3 is 20 residues long. V dropped 3 bases and J dropped 0; count of bases not matched to a gene: 14. From germline, CDR1 is MDHEN and CDR2 SYDVKM. DNA for the CDR3: TGTGCCAGCAGTTTCCTACAGGGGGGACTAGCGGCTTATAGCACAGATACGCAGTATTTT. Its translation: CASSFLQGGLAAYSTDTQYF. Drawing the rest from reference TRBV28 and TRBJ2-3, the complete variable domain is DVKVTQSSRYLVKRTGEKVFLECVQDMDHENMFWYRQDPGLGLRLIYFSYDVKMKEKGDIPEGYSVSREKKERFSLILESASTNQTSMYLCASSFLQGGLAAYSTDTQYFGPGTRLTVL.

V gene TRBV28 combines with J gene TRBJ2-2; tentatively, D is TRBD2 (6 bases). The CDR3 has 15 amino acids. Per the germline V gene, CDR1 is MDHEN and CDR2 is SYDVKM. V lost 10 bases and J lost 8, with 23 bases in between. Here the CDR3 DNA reads TGTGCCACCCGGATGAATGGAGGGAGGTCGGGGGAGCTGTTTTTT. Translated, it gives CATRMNGGRSGELFF.

The chain links TRBV19 to TRBJ1-4, with 9 nucleotides matching TRBD1. Germline-derived CDR1 and CDR2 are LNHDA and SQIVND (reference sequence). This CDR3 spans 13 amino acids. V lost 5 bases to trimming and J lost 8 bases; unmatched junction nucleotides: 3. The CDR3 DNA reads as TGTGCCAGTAGTGGACAGGGGAACGAAAAACTGTTTTTT. Protein: CASSGQGNEKLFF.

CDR3 in amino acids: CASSPATGGRYEQYF. The CDR3 region has the DNA TGTGCCAGCTCACCGGCGACAGGGGGTCGTTACGAGCAGTACTTC. The gene calls are TRBV18 and TRBJ2-7; 9 bases are a match to TRBD1. The V gene end was trimmed by 3 bases and the J gene end by 4 bases; junction bases not matched to a gene: 7. The germline gives CDR1 KGHSH, CDR2 LQKENI. The CDR3 is made up of 15 amino acids.

J is TRBJ1-1 and V is TRBV5-4; no firm D call. V lost 4 bases and J lost 1, with 14 bases in between. This CDR3 is built from 15 residues. CDR1 is SGHNT, CDR2 YYREEE, per germline (reference sequence). The CDR3 is CASSPTSGKNTEAFF. CDR3 DNA: TGTGCCAGCAGCCCCACCTCCGGGAAGAACACTGAAGCTTTCTTT.

The table lists this clone with a few counts. This sample also contains other DNA sequences that code for the same CDR3. This chain connects TRBV7-3 to TRBJ2-2; D is unclear. The germline gives CDR1 SGHTA, CDR2 FQGTGA. This CDR3 has 13 amino acids. V was cut by 5 bases and J by 1 base, with 5 bases left in between. The CDR3 loop is CASSPKNTGELFF. CDR3 bases: TGTGCCAGCAGCCCCAAGAACACCGGGGAGCTGTTTTTT.

The V gene is TRBV5-4, the J gene TRBJ2-1, with D perhaps TRBD2 (5 bases). Germline V CDR1 and CDR2: SGHNT, YYREEE (reference sequence). V dropped 4 bases and J dropped 2 bases, with 16 bases sitting between them. This CDR3 contains 16 residues. CDR3 protein: CASSLQAGGAYNEQFF. In DNA, the CDR3 is TGTGCCAGCAGCCTTCAGGCGGGTGGGGCCTACAATGAGCAGTTCTTC.

V is TRBV4-1 and J is TRBJ2-7; weak D call: TRBD1 (5 bases). CDR1 MGHRA and CDR2 YSYEKL come from the germline V gene. V lost 2 bases and J lost 4, with 9 bases in between. The CDR3 contains 13 residues. The CDR3 protein is CASSQRGTYEQYF. The CDR3 DNA follows: TGCGCCAGCAGCCAAAGGGGCACATACGAGCAGTACTTC.

DNA for the CDR3: TGTGCCAGCACCGAAGTCCAGGGGGACTCGGACACTGAAGCTTTCTTT. This codes for CASTEVQGDSDTEAFF. The chain recombines TRBV28 with TRBJ1-1; 7 nucleotides align to TRBD1. Looked up from germline, CDR1 is MDHEN and CDR2 is SYDVKM. The CDR3 extends over 16 amino acids. The junction had 14 bases not matched to a gene; V was cut back by 7 bases and J by 3 bases.

The chain carries TRBV12-3 or TRBV12-4 and TRBJ2-2, with D tentatively TRBD1 (5 bases). V dropped 7 bases and J dropped 2 bases, with 8 bases sitting between them. The CDR3 runs to 13 residues. The CDR3 protein is CASIRTNTGELFF. CDR3 coding DNA: TGTGCCAGCATCCGGACAAACACCGGGGAGCTGTTTTTT.

This chain joins TRBV6-5 and TRBJ2-3; tentative D call: TRBD1 (5 bases). The germline V and J ends were trimmed by 6 bases and 0 bases, with 13 bases remaining between them. Per the germline V gene, CDR1 is MNHEY and CDR2 is SVGAGI. This CDR3 region has 15 residues. CDR3 protein: CASRGRMPSTDTQYF. DNA of the CDR3: TGTGCCAGCAGGGGGCGTATGCCTAGCACAGATACGCAGTATTTT.

This clone came up once. V is TRBV6-5 and J is TRBJ1-2; D remains unclear. The CDR3 consists of 12 residues. CDR1 and CDR2 from the germline V gene are MNHEY and SVGAGI. The V end lost 7 bases, the J end lost 8 bases, and 14 bases lay between the germline ends. The CDR3 DNA is TGTGCCAGCAATGCGCGGGGAGGGGGCTACACCTTC. Its protein is CASNARGGGYTF.

The chain recombines TRBV5-1 with TRBJ1-2; 7 bases agree with TRBD1. Germline CDR1 and CDR2: SGHRS and YFSETQ. The CDR3 spans 14 residues. After removal of 2 bases from V and 7 bases from J, the junction contained 8 bases not matched to a gene. Here the CDR3 DNA reads TGCGCCAGCAGCTTCGCCACAGGGGCGCCTGGCTACACCTTC. Protein: CASSFATGAPGYTF.